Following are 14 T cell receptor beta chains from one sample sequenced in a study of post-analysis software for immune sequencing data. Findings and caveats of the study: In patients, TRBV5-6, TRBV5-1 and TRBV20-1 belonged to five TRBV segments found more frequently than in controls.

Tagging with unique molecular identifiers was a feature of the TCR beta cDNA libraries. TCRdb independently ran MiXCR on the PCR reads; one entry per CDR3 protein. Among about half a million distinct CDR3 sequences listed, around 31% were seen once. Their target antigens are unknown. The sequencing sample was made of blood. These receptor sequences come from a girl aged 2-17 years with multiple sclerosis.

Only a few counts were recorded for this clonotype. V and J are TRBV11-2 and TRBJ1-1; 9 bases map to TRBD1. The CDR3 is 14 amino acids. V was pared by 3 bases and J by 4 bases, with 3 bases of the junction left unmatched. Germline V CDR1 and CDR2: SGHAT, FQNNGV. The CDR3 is CASSLDRGSTEAFF. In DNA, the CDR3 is TGTGCCAGCAGCTTGGACAGGGGTAGCACTGAAGCTTTCTTT.

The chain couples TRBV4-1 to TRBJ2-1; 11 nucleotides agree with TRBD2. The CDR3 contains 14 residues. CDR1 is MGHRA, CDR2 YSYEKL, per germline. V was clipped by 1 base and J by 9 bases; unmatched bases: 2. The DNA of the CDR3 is TGCGCCAGCAGCCAAGCACTAGCGGGGGTTGAGCAGTTCTTC. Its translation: CASSQALAGVEQFF.

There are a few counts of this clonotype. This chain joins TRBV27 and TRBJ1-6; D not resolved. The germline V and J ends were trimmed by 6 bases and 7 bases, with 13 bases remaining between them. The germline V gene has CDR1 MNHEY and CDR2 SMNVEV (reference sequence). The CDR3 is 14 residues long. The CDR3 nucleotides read TGTGCCAGCAGATCCGGGAACGGGAATTCACCCCTCCACTTT. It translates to CASRSGNGNSPLHF.

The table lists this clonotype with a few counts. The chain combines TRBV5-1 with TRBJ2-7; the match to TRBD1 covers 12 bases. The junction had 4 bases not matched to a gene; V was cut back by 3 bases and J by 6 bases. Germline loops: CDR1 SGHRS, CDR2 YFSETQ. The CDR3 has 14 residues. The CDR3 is CASSWGTGGFEQYF. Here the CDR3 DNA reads TGCGCCAGCAGCTGGGGGACAGGGGGCTTCGAGCAGTACTTC.

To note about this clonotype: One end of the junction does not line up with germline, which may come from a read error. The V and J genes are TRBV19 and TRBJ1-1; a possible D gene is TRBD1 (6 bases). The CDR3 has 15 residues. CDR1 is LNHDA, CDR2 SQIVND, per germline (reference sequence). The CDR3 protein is CAGSLDRTENTEAFF. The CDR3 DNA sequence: TGTGCCGGTAGCCTCGACCGGACAGAGAACACTGAAGCTTTCTTT.

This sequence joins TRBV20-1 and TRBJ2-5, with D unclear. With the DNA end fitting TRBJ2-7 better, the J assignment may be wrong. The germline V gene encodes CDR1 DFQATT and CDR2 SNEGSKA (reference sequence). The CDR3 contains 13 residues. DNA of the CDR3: TGCAGTGCTAGACCACGCCTGGGCGGCGAGCAGTACTTC. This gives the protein CSARPRLGGEQYF.

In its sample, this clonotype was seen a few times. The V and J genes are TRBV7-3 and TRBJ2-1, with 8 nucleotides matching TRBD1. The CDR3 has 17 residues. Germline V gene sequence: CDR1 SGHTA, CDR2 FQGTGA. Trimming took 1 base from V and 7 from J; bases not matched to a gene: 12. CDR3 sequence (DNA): TGTGCCAGCAGCTTAAAGCAGGGGGCTTCTGCAGGAAATGAGCAGTTCTTC. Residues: CASSLKQGASAGNEQFF. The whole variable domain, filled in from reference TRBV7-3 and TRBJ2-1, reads GAGVSQTPSNKVTEKGKYVELRCDPISGHTALYWYRQSLGQGPEFLIYFQGTGAADDSGLPNDRFFAVRPEGSVSTLKIQRTERGDSAVYLCASSLKQGASAGNEQFFGPGTRLTVL.

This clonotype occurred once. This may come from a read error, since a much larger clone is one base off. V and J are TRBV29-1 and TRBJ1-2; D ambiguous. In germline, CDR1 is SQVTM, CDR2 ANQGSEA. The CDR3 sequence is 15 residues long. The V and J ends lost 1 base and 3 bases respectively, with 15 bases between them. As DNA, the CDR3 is TGCAGCGTTGAAGGAATAGGGTGGGCGGACTATGGCTACACCTTC. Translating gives CSVEGIGWADYGYTF.

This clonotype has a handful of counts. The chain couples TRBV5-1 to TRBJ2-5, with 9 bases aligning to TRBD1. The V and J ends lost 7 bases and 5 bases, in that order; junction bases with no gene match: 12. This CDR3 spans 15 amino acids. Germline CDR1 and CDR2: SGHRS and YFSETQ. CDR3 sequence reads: CASSSGTGNEETQYF. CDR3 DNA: TGCGCCAGCTCCTCCGGGACAGGGAATGAGGAGACCCAGTACTTC.

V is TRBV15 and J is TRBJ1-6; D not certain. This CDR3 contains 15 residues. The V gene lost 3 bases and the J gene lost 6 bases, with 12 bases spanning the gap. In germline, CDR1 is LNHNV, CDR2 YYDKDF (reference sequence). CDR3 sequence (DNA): TGTGCCACCAGCAGGGCCGGCAGGACTAATTCACCCCTCCACTTT. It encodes CATSRAGRTNSPLHF.

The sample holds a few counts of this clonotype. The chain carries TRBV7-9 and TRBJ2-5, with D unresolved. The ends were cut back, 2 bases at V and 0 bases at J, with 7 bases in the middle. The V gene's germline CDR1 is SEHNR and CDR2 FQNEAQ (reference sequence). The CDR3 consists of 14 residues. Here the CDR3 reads CASSLTTYQETQYF. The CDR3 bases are TGTGCCAGCAGCTTAACTACATACCAAGAGACCCAGTACTTC.

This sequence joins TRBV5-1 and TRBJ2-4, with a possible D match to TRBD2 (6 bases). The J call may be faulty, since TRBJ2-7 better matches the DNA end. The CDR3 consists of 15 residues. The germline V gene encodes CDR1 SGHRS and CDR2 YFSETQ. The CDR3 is CASTYTSSGCGEQYF. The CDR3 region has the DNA TGCGCCAGCACATACACCTCGAGCGGGTGTGGCGAGCAGTACTTC.

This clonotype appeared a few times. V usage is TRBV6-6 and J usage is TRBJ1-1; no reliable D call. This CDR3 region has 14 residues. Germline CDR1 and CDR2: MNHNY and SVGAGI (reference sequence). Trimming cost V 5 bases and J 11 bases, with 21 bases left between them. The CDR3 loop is CASSPPGPQVLAFF. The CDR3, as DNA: TGTGCCAGCAGTCCCCCTGGGCCACAAGTGCTTGCTTTCTTT.

Here the CDR3 reads CASSPDTSNEKLFF. In DNA form, the CDR3 reads TGTGCCAGCAGTCCCGACACAAGTAATGAAAAACTGTTTTTT. J is TRBJ1-4 and V is TRBV12-3 or TRBV12-4, with D uncertain. This CDR3 is 14 amino acids long. Trimming cost V 5 bases and J 4 bases, with 11 bases left between them.